This T cell receptor beta chain was found in a study of blood T cell repertoires in COVID-19. Overall study: Samples came from the United States, Italy and Spain, spanning acute and convalescent COVID-19.

Trimming took 0 bases from V and 8 from J; bases not matched to a gene: 5. This CDR3 spans 15 amino acids. Germline V gene lookup returns CDR1 KGHSH and CDR2 LQKENI. Only in-frame clones appear in the TCRdb table, and some are missing; sequencing was by immunoSEQ multiplex PCR. The sample gives around 140,000 clones, around 90% of which show up once; around 0.91% is in the top ten. This chain uses TRBV18 with TRBJ2-1; TRBD1 matches 9 bases. The TCR comes from a woman aged 45-60 years with acute or convalescent COVID-19. Specimen: peripheral blood. The CDR3 sequence is CASSPPGQGGDEQFF. The DNA of the CDR3 is TGTGCCAGCTCACCACCGGGACAGGGAGGGGATGAGCAGTTCTTC. Together with reference TRBV18 and TRBJ2-1, the CDR3 gives the full variable domain: NAGVMQNPRHLVRRRGQEARLRCSPMKGHSHVYWYRQLPEEGLKFMVYLQKENIIDESGMPKERFSAEFPKEGPSILRIQQVVRGDSAAYFCASSPPGQGGDEQFFGPGTRLTVL.